This T cell receptor (beta chain) was found in a study of CD8+CD57+ T cells in acquired aplastic anemia. Study details: On average, sorted CD4+ and CD8+ cells gave 3 to 4 ug of DNA. Study-wide findings and caveats: Patients and controls had in common twenty-nine CD8+ CDR3 sequences. Controls did not differ significantly from patients in CD8+ Simpson's diversity.

By flow cytometry, patients selected for sequencing had shown an expansion of CD8+CD57+ cells. Severe acquired aplastic anemia affected all patients. Genomic DNA acted as the template from which TCR beta VDJ combination and CDR3 sequence profiling were carried out. TCRdb fed the reads into MiXCR, producing one record per CDR3 protein. The sample includes 150,000 to 200,000 distinct CDR3 sequences, less than 50% seen only once; the top ten take about 1.7%. On this clonotype itself: The antigen is not known.

Germline CDR1 is SGHVS and CDR2 is FNYEAQ. This CDR3 region has 14 residues. The ends were cut back, 4 bases at V and 3 bases at J, with 13 bases in the middle. The sequence was collected from a human donor with aplastic anemia. The genes are TRBV7-6 and TRBJ2-7, with D perhaps TRBD1 or TRBD2 (5 bases each). Sequencing used sorted CD4+, CD8+, or CD8+CD57+ T cells (not recorded which) from PBMCs. For the CDR3, the DNA is TGTGCCAGCAGCTATAGACTGGGGGACTACGAGCAGTACTTC. This codes for CASSYRLGDYEQYF.